One sample yielded the 19 T cell receptor beta chains listed below, sequenced in a study of blood T cells in healthy people across ages. Then a second PCR, running about 6 to 11 cycles, was carried out with a sample-barcoded 5' primer and a J-beta primer mix. TCRdb reanalysed the 5' RACE reads using MiXCR and keeps one entry per CDR3 protein. This table holds about 1.6 million distinct CDR3 sequences, roughly 32% found once. Sequenced material: blood. The receptors derive from a woman aged 25 to 39 in good health.

J is TRBJ2-7 and V is TRBV20-1, with TRBD1 identical over 9 bases. Germline CDR1 is DFQATT and CDR2 is SNEGSKA (reference sequence). CDR3 length: 14 amino acids. The CDR3 protein is CSAIGTGNSYEQYF. The CDR3 nucleotides are TGCAGCGCCATCGGGACAGGGAACTCCTACGAGCAGTACTTC.

The chain couples TRBV6-4 to TRBJ2-3; a weak D match, TRBD1 (6 bases). CDR1 is MRHNA and CDR2 is SNTAGT in the germline V gene. Deletions cut 2 bases from V and 2 bases from J, with 11 bases between. The CDR3 totals 15 residues. The CDR3 DNA reads TGTGCCAGCAGTGACAGGGGGTATTCCACAGATACGCAGTATTTT. Translation: CASSDRGYSTDTQYF.

A few counts support this clonotype. V and J are TRBV10-2 and TRBJ1-1; 7 positions match TRBD1. The V segment lost 6 bases and the J segment 0 bases; nucleotides outside the gene matches: 4. Germline V gives CDR1 WSHSY, CDR2 SAAADI. The CDR3 runs 14 residues. The CDR3 nucleotides read TGCGCCAGCAGCACAGGGGTACTGAACACTGAAGCTTTCTTT. As protein: CASSTGVLNTEAFF.

The CDR3 region has the DNA TGTGCCAGCAGTGAAAGGCCTAGCGAGTTCGCAGATACGCAGTATTTT. Its protein is CASSERPSEFADTQYF. The chain employs TRBV2 and TRBJ2-3; D possibly corresponds to TRBD2 (6 bases). V lost 2 bases to trimming and J lost 4 bases, with 16 bases between them. Germline CDR1 reads SNHLY; CDR2 reads FYNNEI. The CDR3 is 16 residues long.

This clonotype has ten or more counts. CDR3 residues: CASSSGGNEQFF. The CDR3 coding sequence is TGTGCCAGCAGTTCAGGGGGGAATGAGCAGTTCTTC. The chain links TRBV7-3 to TRBJ2-1, with D possibly being TRBD1 (7 bases). V lost 6 bases and J 7 bases, leaving 10 bases between the germline ends. This CDR3 is 12 amino acids long. CDR1 and CDR2 (germline): SGHTA, FQGTGA. The entire variable domain, with the rest obtained from reference TRBV7-3 and TRBJ2-1, is as follows: GAGVSQTPSNKVTEKGKYVELRCDPISGHTALYWYRQSLGQGPEFLIYFQGTGAADDSGLPNDRFFAVRPEGSVSTLKIQRTERGDSAVYLCASSSGGNEQFFGPGTRLTVL.

J is TRBJ2-7 and V is TRBV15; 7 nucleotides agree with TRBD2. The CDR3 is 15 residues long. V trimming: 4 bases; J trimming: 3 bases; junction bases outside the gene matches: 9. Germline values: CDR1 LNHNV, CDR2 YYDKDF (reference sequence). The CDR3 spells CATSTGLAESYEQYF. Written as DNA, the CDR3 is TGTGCCACCAGCACGGGGCTAGCGGAAAGCTACGAGCAGTACTTC.

The chain couples TRBV3-1 to TRBJ2-5, with D tentatively TRBD1 (5 bases). This CDR3 has 14 amino acids. V was shortened by 4 bases and J by 5 bases, with 14 bases between the two germline ends. CDR1 is LGHDT and CDR2 is YNNKEL in the germline V gene (reference sequence). CDR3 protein: CASSPLGVTETQYF. CDR3 nucleotide sequence: TGTGCCAGCAGCCCCTTAGGGGTAACGGAGACCCAGTACTTC.

This clonotype was counted at least ten times. The rearrangement uses TRBV11-1 and TRBJ1-1, with 7 bases identical to TRBD1. The germline CDR1 and CDR2 sequences are SGHAT and FQDESV (reference sequence). The CDR3 runs 13 residues. V shed 5 bases and J 6 bases; nucleotides not matched to a gene: 6. DNA of the CDR3: TGTGCCAGCAGCCGGCTAGGGGGCTCTGAAGCTTTCTTT. It codes for CASSRLGGSEAFF.

This clonotype showed up just a few times. The rearrangement uses TRBV10-3 and TRBJ2-7; unclear D gene. The CDR3 runs to 13 residues. CDR1 and CDR2 from the germline V gene are ENHRY and SYGVKD. V lost 2 bases and J 5 bases, leaving 10 bases between the germline ends. This chain's CDR3 is CAISESVPDEQYF. DNA for the CDR3: TGTGCCATCAGTGAGAGTGTCCCCGACGAGCAGTACTTC.

The rearrangement uses TRBV14 and TRBJ2-3; D is uncertain. Germline V gene sequence: CDR1 SGHDN, CDR2 FVKESK. Trimming stripped 1 base from V and 0 bases from J, with 8 bases between. This CDR3 is 15 amino acids long. CDR3 sequence: CASSQGETSTDTQYF. DNA for the CDR3: TGTGCCAGCAGCCAAGGAGAAACTAGCACAGATACGCAGTATTTT. Using reference TRBV14 and TRBJ2-3 for the parts outside the CDR3, the full variable domain is EAGVTQFPSHSVIEKGQTVTLRCDPISGHDNLYWYRRVMGKEIKFLLHFVKESKQDESGMPNNRFLAERTGGTYSTLKVQPAELEDSGVYFCASSQGETSTDTQYFGPGTRLTVL.

The rearrangement joins TRBV20-1 to TRBJ2-1, with TRBD2 matching 7 bases. The germline CDR1 and CDR2 sequences are DFQATT and SNEGSKA (reference sequence). The CDR3 has 14 residues. V lost 1 base and J lost 6; bases outside the gene matches: 6. This chain's CDR3 is CSARGGGSCNEQFF. CDR3 nucleotide sequence: TGCAGTGCTAGAGGGGGGGGATCATGCAATGAGCAGTTCTTC.

The CDR3 region has the DNA TGCGCCAGCAGCCCCCAAGGGACAGGGGGCGGCAATCAGCCCCAGCATTTT. Translated, it gives CASSPQGTGGGNQPQHF. V is TRBV4-1 and J is TRBJ1-5; 12 bases match TRBD1. Looked up from germline, CDR1 is MGHRA and CDR2 is YSYEKL. With 4 bases clipped from V and 2 bases from J, the junction kept 6 bases outside the gene matches. The CDR3 has 17 residues.

This clonotype has more than one count but fewer than ten. This chain uses TRBV27 with TRBJ2-5, with 7 bases matching TRBD2. The closer fit of TRBJ2-7 to the DNA end suggests the J call may be wrong. Looked up from germline, CDR1 is MNHEY and CDR2 is SMNVEV (reference sequence). The length of the CDR3 is 14 residues. The chain's CDR3 is CASRPPRETHEQYF. The CDR3 bases are TGTGCCAGCCGCCCCCCGCGGGAGACCCACGAGCAGTACTTC.

This rearrangement joins TRBV27 to TRBJ2-7; 7 positions agree with TRBD1. This CDR3 comprises 13 residues. Per germline, CDR1 MNHEY and CDR2 SMNVEV (reference sequence). V dropped 5 bases and J dropped 5; count of bases not matched to a gene: 6. The CDR3 DNA sequence: TGTGCCAGCAGTCACAGGGGTTCCCACGAGCAGTACTTC. Protein product: CASSHRGSHEQYF.

The V call is TRBV6-1, the J call TRBJ1-1; D perhaps matches TRBD1 (6 bases). V shed 7 bases and J shed 8 bases, with 11 bases lying between them. This CDR3 spans 11 amino acids. Germline CDR1 and CDR2: MNHNS and SASEGT. CDR3 region: CASTEGGEAFF. In DNA form, the CDR3 reads TGTGCCAGCACCGAGGGGGGGGAAGCTTTCTTT.

The rearrangement links TRBV13 to TRBJ1-1, with 11 positions matching TRBD1. CDR3 length: 16 residues. The germline CDR1 and CDR2 sequences are PRHDT and FYEKMQ (reference sequence). The V and J ends lost 5 bases and 0 bases, in that order; junction bases with no gene match: 5. CDR3 nucleotides: TGTGCCAGCAGCCCCGGACAGGGGGCTCTGAACACTGAAGCTTTCTTT. Protein: CASSPGQGALNTEAFF.

At least ten counts were recorded for this clonotype. V usage is TRBV29-1 and J usage is TRBJ2-7; maybe TRBD2 (5 bases). V was clipped by 1 base and J by 2 bases, with 15 bases between them. CDR1 and CDR2 (germline): SQVTM, ANQGSEA. CDR3 length: 15 residues. CDR3 residues: CSVEGAGQFPYEQYF. In DNA, the CDR3 is TGCAGCGTTGAAGGCGCGGGTCAATTCCCCTACGAGCAGTACTTC.

Many counts were recorded for this clonotype. This chain's CDR3 is CASSASFGDTQYF. The CDR3 DNA is TGTGCCAGCAGCGCATCCTTCGGGGATACGCAGTATTTT. The chain links TRBV11-2 to TRBJ2-3; no clear D gene. V was cut by 5 bases and J by 6 bases, with 12 bases left in between. The CDR3 sequence is 13 residues long. Germline V gene data show CDR1 as SGHAT and CDR2 as FQNNGV.

This clonotype was counted a single time. Sequence at one end of the junction differs from germline and may be a read error. The chain combines TRBV7-2 with TRBJ2-5; tentative D call: TRBD2 (5 bases). The J call is uncertain, as TRBJ2-7 better fits the DNA end. The CDR3 loop spans 14 amino acids. The germline gives CDR1 SGHTA, CDR2 FQGNSA. In DNA form, the CDR3 reads TGTGCCAACAGCTTAGGACGGGGTTTGGACGAGCAGTACTTC. Residues: CANSLGRGLDEQYF.